The 30 T cell receptor beta chains in this list originate from one sample, sequenced in a study of radiotherapy plus CTLA-4 blockade in lung cancer. Data came from immunoSEQ multiplex PCR; TCRdb stores just in-frame clones and leaves some out. The repertoire holds tens of thousands of clones, with more than 70% as singletons. Sequenced here: peripheral blood, sampled from a patient treated with radiotherapy plus ipilimumab. The origin of the receptors is a human donor with non-small cell lung cancer whose response to radiotherapy plus ipilimumab could not be evaluated.

The gene calls are TRBV6-5 and TRBJ2-3; TRBD1 agrees at 7 bases. V was clipped by 6 bases and J by 0 bases; unmatched bases: 6. CDR1 is MNHEY and CDR2 is SVGAGI in the germline V gene. The CDR3 extends over 15 amino acids. The CDR3 DNA reads TGTGCCAGCAGGTGGGACAGAAAAAGCACAGATACGCAGTATTTT. This encodes CASRWDRKSTDTQYF.

This clone has just a few counts. This sequence joins TRBV10-3 and TRBJ2-1; 8 bases align to TRBD2. Germline V gene sequence: CDR1 ENHRY, CDR2 SYGVKD. This CDR3 has 15 residues. V dropped 5 bases and J dropped 4; count of bases not matched to a gene: 7. As DNA, the CDR3 is TGTGCCATCAGTAAGGGACTAGGGGATTACAATGAGCAGTTCTTC. It is translated as CAISKGLGDYNEQFF.

The rearrangement uses TRBV7-9 and TRBJ2-7; 11 bases fit TRBD2. Trimming cost V 8 bases and J 1 base; bases outside gene matches: 4. Per germline, CDR1 SEHNR and CDR2 FQNEAQ (reference sequence). The CDR3 is made up of 14 amino acids. CDR3 coding DNA: TGTGCCAGCGGTGGGACTAGCGGATCCTACGAGCAGTACTTC. Amino acid sequence: CASGGTSGSYEQYF.

The V gene is TRBV30, the J gene TRBJ2-7; 7 nucleotides agree with TRBD2. There are 14 residues in the CDR3. With V trimmed by 0 bases and J by 2 bases, 4 bases remained unmatched. CDR1 is GTSNPN and CDR2 is SVGIG in the germline V gene (reference sequence). CDR3 loop: CAWSVAGPTYEQYF. The CDR3 DNA is TGTGCCTGGAGTGTAGCGGGACCGACCTACGAGCAGTACTTC. Drawing the rest from reference TRBV30 and TRBJ2-7, the complete variable domain is SQTIHQWPATLVQPVGSPLSLECTVEGTSNPNLYWYRQAAGRGLQLLFYSVGIGQISSEVPQNLSASRPQDRQFILSSKKLLLSDSGFYLCAWSVAGPTYEQYFGPGTRLTVT.

The V call is TRBV7-2, the J call TRBJ2-2; TRBD2 might be the D (6 bases). CDR1 and CDR2 from the germline V gene are SGHTA and FQGNSA. Trimming cost V 5 bases and J 7 bases, with 17 bases left between them. The CDR3 consists of 15 residues. The CDR3 DNA sequence: TGTGCCAGCAGCCTCCGGGACTCCTCGGTCGGGGAGCTGTTTTTT. Translation gives CASSLRDSSVGELFF.

This CDR3 reads CASSYSSEAQYF. The CDR3 region has the DNA TGTGCCAGCAGTTACTCCAGCGAGGCGCAGTATTTT. The chain uses TRBV6-6 and TRBJ2-3; D remains ambiguous. CDR1 MNHNY and CDR2 SVGAGI come from the germline V gene (reference sequence). The length of the CDR3 is 12 residues. Trimming cost V 0 bases and J 10 bases, with 8 bases left between them.

The chain carries TRBV6-6 and TRBJ1-5; possible D gene TRBD1, 6 bases. CDR3 length: 15 residues. With 6 bases removed from V and 5 bases from J, the gap between germline ends came to 17 bases. Germline CDR1 reads MNHNY; CDR2 reads SVGAGI (reference sequence). The CDR3 here is CASRGTSQRYQPQHF. CDR3 nucleotide sequence: TGTGCCAGCAGAGGGACATCCCAAAGGTATCAGCCCCAGCATTTT.

This clone was detected only once. The chain is built from TRBV2 and TRBJ1-6; the D is unclear. The CDR3 has 12 residues. Germline assignment: CDR1 SNHLY and CDR2 FYNNEI. The ends were cut back, 2 bases at V and 12 bases at J, with 8 bases in the middle. The chain's CDR3 is CASSEQPGPLHF. CDR3 DNA: TGTGCCAGCAGTGAACAACCAGGACCCCTCCACTTT.

This clone was seen a handful of times. This chain uses TRBV6-5 with TRBJ1-1; D unresolved. The CDR3 loop spans 11 amino acids. Per the germline V gene, CDR1 is MNHEY and CDR2 is SVGAGI. V was clipped by 10 bases and J by 2 bases, with 8 bases between them. DNA of the CDR3: TGTGCCACCTTCTTTAACACTGAAGCTTTCTTT. Amino acids: CATFFNTEAFF.

The gene calls are TRBV11-2 and TRBJ2-5; TRBD2 might be the D (7 bases). With 4 bases removed from V and 1 base from J, the gap between germline ends came to 10 bases. The CDR3 has 14 amino acids. Germline V gene data show CDR1 as SGHAT and CDR2 as FQNNGV. DNA for the CDR3: TGTGCCAGCAGCTCACGGGGGGCCCAAGAGACCCAGTACTTC. Its translation: CASSSRGAQETQYF. The full variable domain, rest sourced from reference TRBV11-2 and TRBJ2-5, is EAGVAQSPRYKIIEKRQSVAFWCNPISGHATLYWYQQILGQGPKLLIQFQNNGVVDDSQLPKDRFSAERLKGVDSTLKIQPAKLEDSAVYLCASSSRGAQETQYFGPGTRLLVL.

The V and J genes are TRBV25-1 and TRBJ2-1, with 9 bases aligning to TRBD2. V lost 6 bases, J lost 0 bases, and 3 bases stayed unmatched. The V gene's germline CDR1 is MGHDK and CDR2 SYGVNS. The CDR3 runs 15 residues. The CDR3 spells CASSFSGSSYNEQFF. The CDR3, as DNA: TGTGCCAGCAGCTTTAGCGGGAGCTCCTACAATGAGCAGTTCTTC.

In DNA form, the CDR3 reads TGCGCCAGCAGCCCTGACCAGGGGGAAACCAAAAACATTCAGTACTTC. Translation: CASSPDQGETKNIQYF. This rearrangement joins TRBV5-1 to TRBJ2-4, with 7 positions matching TRBD1. J lost 2 bases, V lost 4 bases, and 9 bases had no gene match. This CDR3 is 16 amino acids long. CDR1 and CDR2 from the germline V gene are SGHRS and YFSETQ.

This clone has only one observation. This chain links TRBV6-1 with TRBJ1-1; D unresolved. Between the trimmed V and J ends, which lost 6 bases and 4 bases, there was a span of 12 bases. This CDR3 has 13 amino acids. Germline V gene lookup returns CDR1 MNHNS and CDR2 SASEGT. The CDR3 protein is CASRTGEGTEAFF. The CDR3 DNA reads TGTGCCAGCAGAACGGGTGAGGGCACTGAAGCTTTCTTT.

The chain has TRBV15 and TRBJ1-4, with 8 bases lining up with TRBD1. Germline V gene data show CDR1 as LNHNV and CDR2 as YYDKDF (reference sequence). Trimming at V came to 0 bases and at J to 6 bases, leaving 3 bases not matched to a gene. This CDR3 comprises 15 residues. CDR3 protein: CATSRDGQGYEKLFF. As DNA, the CDR3 is TGTGCCACCAGCAGAGACGGACAGGGATATGAAAAACTGTTTTTT.

The chain recombines TRBV5-1 with TRBJ2-3; D possibly corresponds to TRBD2 (7 bases). The CDR3 runs 16 residues. Germline-derived CDR1 and CDR2 are SGHRS and YFSETQ. Trimming stripped 5 bases from V and 2 bases from J, with 18 bases between. The CDR3: CASRGGAGFTTDTQYF. The CDR3, as DNA: TGCGCCAGCAGAGGGGGGGCGGGGTTCACCACAGATACGCAGTATTTT.

This chain uses TRBV2 with TRBJ1-1; TRBD1 matches at 8 bases. Germline V gene data show CDR1 as SNHLY and CDR2 as FYNNEI. This CDR3 is built from 12 residues. J was trimmed by 7 bases and V by 8 bases; bases with no gene match: 6. CDR3 bases: TGTGCCAGCGGGGGACAGGCCAATGAAGCTTTCTTT. Residues: CASGGQANEAFF.

The genes are TRBV11-2 and TRBJ1-6, with a possible D match to TRBD1 (6 bases). From germline, CDR1 is SGHAT and CDR2 FQNNGV. CDR3 length: 14 residues. Trimming stripped 4 bases from V and 7 bases from J, with 11 bases between. CDR3 nucleotide sequence: TGTGCCAGCAGCTCGACGGACAGCAATTCACCCCTCCACTTT. Its translation: CASSSTDSNSPLHF. Full variable domain (remainder filled in from reference TRBV11-2 and TRBJ1-6): EAGVAQSPRYKIIEKRQSVAFWCNPISGHATLYWYQQILGQGPKLLIQFQNNGVVDDSQLPKDRFSAERLKGVDSTLKIQPAKLEDSAVYLCASSSTDSNSPLHFGNGTRLTVT.

This clone was counted a single time. The J gene is TRBJ1-5, the V gene TRBV19; 8 bases map to TRBD1. V dropped 3 bases and J dropped 4; count of bases not matched to a gene: 8. The CDR3 spans 16 residues. Per germline, CDR1 LNHDA and CDR2 SQIVND (reference sequence). CDR3 in amino acids: CASSIRTGTGNQPQHF. The CDR3 DNA is TGTGCCAGTAGTATCCGGACAGGGACCGGGAATCAGCCCCAGCATTTT.

The chain is built from TRBV5-4 and TRBJ2-2, with 7 bases aligning to TRBD1. Germline V lookup: CDR1 SGHNT, CDR2 YYREEE (reference sequence). The J segment lost 4 bases and the V segment lost 0 bases, leaving 3 bases of the junction unmatched. The CDR3 consists of 15 residues. CDR3 protein: CASSLDQGVTGELFF. CDR3 nucleotide sequence: TGTGCCAGCAGCTTGGACCAGGGGGTCACCGGGGAGCTGTTTTTT.

The chain couples TRBV9 to TRBJ2-7; TRBD2 matches at 11 bases. This CDR3 region has 17 residues. The V segment lost 0 bases and the J segment 1 base; nucleotides outside the gene matches: 6. Germline V gives CDR1 SGDLS, CDR2 YYNGEE. CDR3 sequence: CASSVGGTSGDSYEQYF. DNA for the CDR3: TGTGCCAGCAGCGTAGGGGGGACTAGCGGTGATTCCTACGAGCAGTACTTC.

The gene calls are TRBV7-9 and TRBJ2-1; 12 nucleotides align to TRBD2. Germline-derived CDR1 and CDR2 are SEHNR and FQNEAQ (reference sequence). Unmatched junction bases numbered 3, after V lost 2 bases and J lost 7 bases. The CDR3 has 15 amino acids. DNA for the CDR3: TGTGCCAGCAGCTTAAGGGGACTAGCGGGTAATGAGCAGTTCTTC. This sequence encodes CASSLRGLAGNEQFF.

In this sample, this clone turned up once. The chain has TRBV5-1 and TRBJ2-1, with TRBD2 matching 8 bases. CDR1 is SGHRS and CDR2 is YFSETQ in the germline V gene. V dropped 0 bases and J dropped 7; count of bases not matched to a gene: 9. The CDR3 sequence is 16 residues long. In DNA form, the CDR3 reads TGCGCCAGCAGCTTGGGTGGGGTAGCGGGGAATAATGAGCAGTTCTTC. Protein: CASSLGGVAGNNEQFF.

The CDR3 reads CAWSVFRNQPQHF. DNA for the CDR3: TGTGCCTGGAGTGTTTTCCGGAATCAGCCCCAGCATTTT. The chain has TRBV30 and TRBJ1-5; D not certain. The CDR3 is 13 residues long. V dropped 0 bases and J dropped 4 bases, with 7 bases sitting between them. The germline V gene has CDR1 GTSNPN and CDR2 SVGIG (reference sequence).

The CDR3 loop reads CATSDAWGVGEKLFF. CDR3 DNA: TGTGCCACCAGCGACGCATGGGGGGTTGGTGAAAAACTGTTTTTT. This rearrangement joins TRBV15 to TRBJ1-4; TRBD1 is a possible D gene (5 bases). V lost 5 bases to trimming and J lost 7 bases, with 17 bases between them. The CDR3 is 15 residues long. The germline gives CDR1 LNHNV, CDR2 YYDKDF (reference sequence).

J is TRBJ1-2 and V is TRBV5-6, with D unresolved. This CDR3 has 13 amino acids. Per the germline V gene, CDR1 is SGHDT and CDR2 is YYEEEE. With 4 bases removed from V and 1 base from J, the gap between germline ends came to 8 bases. CDR3 in DNA: TGTGCCAGCAGCACCACAGTTAACTATGGCTACACCTTC. This translates into CASSTTVNYGYTF.

The chain is built from TRBV28 and TRBJ2-7; the D gene is possibly TRBD2 (7 bases). This CDR3 is built from 12 residues. The germline gives CDR1 MDHEN, CDR2 SYDVKM. The germline V and J ends were trimmed by 7 bases and 4 bases, with 11 bases remaining between them. CDR3 region: CASTQGGYEQYF. The CDR3 DNA follows: TGTGCCAGCACACAGGGAGGGTACGAGCAGTACTTC.

This chain links TRBV11-2 with TRBJ2-1; TRBD2 aligns across 8 bases. The J segment lost 2 bases and the V segment lost 1 base, leaving 7 bases of the junction unmatched. The CDR3 loop spans 17 amino acids. Per the germline V gene, CDR1 is SGHAT and CDR2 is FQNNGV. This CDR3 is CASSLVSRGGPYNEQFF. The CDR3, as DNA: TGTGCCAGCAGCTTAGTTTCCCGGGGGGGCCCCTACAATGAGCAGTTCTTC.

J is TRBJ2-7 and V is TRBV2, with 8 bases lining up with TRBD1. Germline lookup yields CDR1 SNHLY and CDR2 FYNNEI. There are 14 residues in the CDR3. V trimming: 9 bases; J trimming: 0 bases; junction bases outside the gene matches: 7. CDR3 bases: TGTGCCAGGAGATCAGGGGGCCCCTCCTACGAGCAGTACTTC. Protein: CARRSGGPSYEQYF. Combining the CDR3 with reference TRBV2 and TRBJ2-7 gives the whole variable domain EPEVTQTPSHQVTQMGQEVILRCVPISNHLYFYWYRQILGQKVEFLVSFYNNEISEKSEIFDDQFSVERPDGSNFTLKIRSTKLEDSAMYFCARRSGGPSYEQYFGPGTRLTVT.

The chain couples TRBV6-5 to TRBJ2-5; 10 nucleotides match TRBD2. The CDR3 is 16 amino acids. V dropped 4 bases and J dropped 5; count of bases not matched to a gene: 10. The germline CDR1 and CDR2 sequences are MNHEY and SVGAGI. The CDR3 DNA reads TGTGCCAGCAGTTCGCCTCGCGCTAGCGGGAGTGAGACCCAGTACTTC. Translating gives CASSSPRASGSETQYF.

This clone occurred a few times. This sequence joins TRBV19 and TRBJ2-1; 7 bases align to TRBD2. Trimming at V came to 5 bases and at J to 4 bases, leaving 5 bases not matched to a gene. The CDR3 contains 14 residues. Germline loops: CDR1 LNHDA, CDR2 SQIVND (reference sequence). The CDR3 here is CASSGLAVYNEQFF. In nucleotides, the CDR3 is TGTGCCAGTAGTGGGCTAGCGGTTTACAATGAGCAGTTCTTC.